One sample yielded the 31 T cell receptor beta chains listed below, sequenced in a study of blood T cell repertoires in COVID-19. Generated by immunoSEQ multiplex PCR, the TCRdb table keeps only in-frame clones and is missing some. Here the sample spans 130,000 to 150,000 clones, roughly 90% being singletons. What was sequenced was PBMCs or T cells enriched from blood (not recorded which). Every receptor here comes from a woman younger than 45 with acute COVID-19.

The CDR3 region has the DNA TGTGCCAGCAGCTTATATTTACGCGGAGCGGGGACATCTGGGGGCCAGTACTTC. Translated: CASSLYLRGAGTSGGQYF. The rearrangement joins TRBV7-2 to TRBJ2-5, with D possibly being TRBD2 (7 bases). Trimming removed 2 bases at V and 10 bases at J, with 29 bases between. Per the germline V gene, CDR1 is SGHTA and CDR2 is FQGNSA. The CDR3 contains 18 residues.

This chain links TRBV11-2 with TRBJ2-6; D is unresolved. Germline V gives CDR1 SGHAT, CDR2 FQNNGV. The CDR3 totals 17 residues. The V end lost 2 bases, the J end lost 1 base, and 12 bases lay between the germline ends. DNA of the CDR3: TGTGCCAGCAGCTTACTTGGGCGCGTGTCTGGGGCCAACGTCCTGACTTTC. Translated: CASSLLGRVSGANVLTF. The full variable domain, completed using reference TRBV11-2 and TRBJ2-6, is EAGVAQSPRYKIIEKRQSVAFWCNPISGHATLYWYQQILGQGPKLLIQFQNNGVVDDSQLPKDRFSAERLKGVDSTLKIQPAKLEDSAVYLCASSLLGRVSGANVLTFGAGSRLTVL.

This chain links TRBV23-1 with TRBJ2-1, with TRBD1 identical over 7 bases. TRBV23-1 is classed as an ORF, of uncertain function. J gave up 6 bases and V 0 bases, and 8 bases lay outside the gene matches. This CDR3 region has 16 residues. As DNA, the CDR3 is TGCGCCAGCAGTCAATCAAAGGGGGCGTCCGTCAATGAGCAGTTCTTC. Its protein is CASSQSKGASVNEQFF.

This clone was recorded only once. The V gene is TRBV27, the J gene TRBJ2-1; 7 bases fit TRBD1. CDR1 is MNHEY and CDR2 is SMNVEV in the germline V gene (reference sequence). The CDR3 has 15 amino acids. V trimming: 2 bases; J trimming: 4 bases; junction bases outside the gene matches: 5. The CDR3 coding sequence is TGTGCCAGCAGTTTACAGGGGGAGAGGTACAATGAGCAGTTCTTC. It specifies CASSLQGERYNEQFF.

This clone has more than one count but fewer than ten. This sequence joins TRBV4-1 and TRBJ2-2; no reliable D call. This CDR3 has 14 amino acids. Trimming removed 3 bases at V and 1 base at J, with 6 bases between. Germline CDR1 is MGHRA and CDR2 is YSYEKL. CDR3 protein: CASSQAGNTGELFF. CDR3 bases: TGCGCCAGCAGCCAGGCAGGGAACACCGGGGAGCTGTTTTTT.

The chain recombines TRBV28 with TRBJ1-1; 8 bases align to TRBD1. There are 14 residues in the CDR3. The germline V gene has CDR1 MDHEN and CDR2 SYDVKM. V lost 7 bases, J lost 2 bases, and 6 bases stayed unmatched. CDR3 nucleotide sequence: TGTGCCAGCATCCTTCAGGGGGCAAACACTGAAGCTTTCTTT. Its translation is CASILQGANTEAFF.

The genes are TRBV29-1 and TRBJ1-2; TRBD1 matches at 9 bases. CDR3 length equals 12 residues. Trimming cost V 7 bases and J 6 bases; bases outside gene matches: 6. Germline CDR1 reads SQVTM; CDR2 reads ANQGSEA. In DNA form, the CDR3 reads TGCAGCGACAGGGGGCCGAGGGATGGCTACACCTTC. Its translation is CSDRGPRDGYTF.

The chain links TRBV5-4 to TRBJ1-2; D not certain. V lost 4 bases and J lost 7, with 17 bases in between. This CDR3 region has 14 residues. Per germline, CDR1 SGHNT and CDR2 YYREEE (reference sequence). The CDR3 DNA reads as TGTGCCAGCAGCGCTCAGACGGGGTCTCTTGGCTACACCTTC. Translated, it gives CASSAQTGSLGYTF.

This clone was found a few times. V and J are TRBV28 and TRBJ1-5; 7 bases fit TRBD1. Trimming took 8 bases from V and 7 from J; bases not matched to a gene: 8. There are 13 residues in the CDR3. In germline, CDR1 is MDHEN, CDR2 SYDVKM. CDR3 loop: CASGPTGLQPQHF. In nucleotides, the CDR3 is TGTGCCAGCGGGCCGACAGGGTTGCAGCCCCAGCATTTT.

The CDR3: CASSSTTSGYEQYF. The CDR3 DNA sequence: TGTGCCAGTAGTTCTACGACTAGCGGCTACGAGCAGTACTTC. This chain connects TRBV19 to TRBJ2-7, with 9 bases aligning to TRBD2. The CDR3 is 14 residues long. V shed 5 bases, J shed 3 bases, and the junction held 5 bases outside the gene matches. Germline V lookup: CDR1 LNHDA, CDR2 SQIVND (reference sequence). Using reference TRBV19 and TRBJ2-7 for the parts outside the CDR3, the full variable domain is DGGITQSPKYLFRKEGQNVTLSCEQNLNHDAMYWYRQDPGQGLRLIYYSQIVNDFQKGDIAEGYSVSREKKESFPLTVTSAQKNPTAFYLCASSSTTSGYEQYFGPGTRLTVT.

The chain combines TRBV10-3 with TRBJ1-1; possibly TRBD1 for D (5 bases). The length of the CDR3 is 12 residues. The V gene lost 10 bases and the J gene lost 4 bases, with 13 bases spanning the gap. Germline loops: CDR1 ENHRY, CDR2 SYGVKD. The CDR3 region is CATLSQGTEAFF. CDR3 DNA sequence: TGTGCCACCCTGTCCCAGGGCACTGAAGCTTTCTTT.

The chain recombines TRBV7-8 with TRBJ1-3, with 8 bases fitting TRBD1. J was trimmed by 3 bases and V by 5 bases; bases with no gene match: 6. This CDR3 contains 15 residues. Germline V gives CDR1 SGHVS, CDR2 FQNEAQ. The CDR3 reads CASSPDRGGGNTIYF. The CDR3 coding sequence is TGTGCCAGCAGCCCTGACAGGGGAGGTGGAAACACCATATATTTT.

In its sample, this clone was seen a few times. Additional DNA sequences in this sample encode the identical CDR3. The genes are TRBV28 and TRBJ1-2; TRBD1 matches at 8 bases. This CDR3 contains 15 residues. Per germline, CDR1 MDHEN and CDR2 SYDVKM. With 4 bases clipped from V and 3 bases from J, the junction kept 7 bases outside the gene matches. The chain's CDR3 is CASSSPGQGHYGYTF. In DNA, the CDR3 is TGTGCCAGCAGTTCTCCTGGACAGGGACACTATGGCTACACCTTC.

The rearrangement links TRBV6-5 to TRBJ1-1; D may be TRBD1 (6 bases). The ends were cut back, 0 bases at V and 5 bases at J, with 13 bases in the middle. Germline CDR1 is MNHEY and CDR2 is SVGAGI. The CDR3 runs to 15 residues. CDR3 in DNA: TGTGCCAGCAGTTACTCGCAGGGGATTTTAACTGAAGCTTTCTTT. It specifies CASSYSQGILTEAFF.

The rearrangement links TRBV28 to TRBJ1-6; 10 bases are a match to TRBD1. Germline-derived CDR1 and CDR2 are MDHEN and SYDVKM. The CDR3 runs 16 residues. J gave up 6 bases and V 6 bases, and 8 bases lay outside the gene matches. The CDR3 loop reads CASSTNWDRGNSPLHF. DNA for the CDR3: TGTGCCAGCAGCACTAATTGGGACAGGGGTAATTCACCCCTCCACTTT. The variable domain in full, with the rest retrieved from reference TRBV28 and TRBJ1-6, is DVKVTQSSRYLVKRTGEKVFLECVQDMDHENMFWYRQDPGLGLRLIYFSYDVKMKEKGDIPEGYSVSREKKERFSLILESASTNQTSMYLCASSTNWDRGNSPLHFGNGTRLTVT.

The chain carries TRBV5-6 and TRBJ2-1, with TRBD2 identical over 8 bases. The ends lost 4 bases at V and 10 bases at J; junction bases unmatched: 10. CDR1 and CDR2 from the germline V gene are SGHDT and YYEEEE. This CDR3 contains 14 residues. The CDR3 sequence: CASSPGGGLSEQFF. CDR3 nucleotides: TGTGCCAGCAGCCCCGGGGGGGGCTTGAGCGAGCAGTTCTTC.

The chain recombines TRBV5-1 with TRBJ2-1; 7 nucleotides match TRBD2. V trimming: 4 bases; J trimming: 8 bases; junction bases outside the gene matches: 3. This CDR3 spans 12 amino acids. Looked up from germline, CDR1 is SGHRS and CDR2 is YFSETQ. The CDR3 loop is CASSPGRDEQFF. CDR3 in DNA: TGCGCCAGCAGCCCAGGGAGGGATGAGCAGTTCTTC.

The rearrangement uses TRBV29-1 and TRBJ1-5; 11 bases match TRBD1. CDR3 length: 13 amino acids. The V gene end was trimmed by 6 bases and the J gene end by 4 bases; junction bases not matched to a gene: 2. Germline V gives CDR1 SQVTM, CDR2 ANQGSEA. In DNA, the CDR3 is TGCAGCGTAGGGGACAGGGGGAATCAGCCCCAGCATTTT. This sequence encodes CSVGDRGNQPQHF.

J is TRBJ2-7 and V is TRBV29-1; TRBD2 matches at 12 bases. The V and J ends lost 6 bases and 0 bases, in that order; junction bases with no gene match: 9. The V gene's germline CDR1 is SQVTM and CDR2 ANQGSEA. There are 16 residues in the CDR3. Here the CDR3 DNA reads TGCAGCGTGGTCCCGGGACTAGCGGGCCACTCCTACGAGCAGTACTTC. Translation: CSVVPGLAGHSYEQYF.

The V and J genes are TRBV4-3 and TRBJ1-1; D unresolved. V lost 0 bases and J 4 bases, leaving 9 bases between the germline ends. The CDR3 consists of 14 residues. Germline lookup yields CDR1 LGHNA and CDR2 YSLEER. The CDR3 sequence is CASSQERGPTEAFF. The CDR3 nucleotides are TGCGCCAGCAGCCAAGAGCGAGGGCCCACTGAAGCTTTCTTT.

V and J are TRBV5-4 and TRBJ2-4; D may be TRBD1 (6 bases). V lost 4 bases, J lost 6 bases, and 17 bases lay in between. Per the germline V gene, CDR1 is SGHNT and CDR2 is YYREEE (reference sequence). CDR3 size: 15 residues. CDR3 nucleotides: TGTGCCAGCAGCCCAACAGGGAACAGCGTAAACATTCAGTACTTC. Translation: CASSPTGNSVNIQYF.

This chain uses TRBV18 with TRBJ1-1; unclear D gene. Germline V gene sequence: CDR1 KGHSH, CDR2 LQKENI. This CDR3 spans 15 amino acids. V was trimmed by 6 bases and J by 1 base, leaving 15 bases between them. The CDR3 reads CASSRPGRENTEAFF. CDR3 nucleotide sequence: TGTGCCAGCTCCCGACCTGGGAGGGAGAACACTGAAGCTTTCTTT.

CDR3 residues: CASSLMLAGGTGELFF. Here the CDR3 DNA reads TGTGCCAGCAGCTTAATGCTAGCGGGAGGTACCGGGGAGCTGTTTTTT. The chain couples TRBV7-3 to TRBJ2-2; 11 bases align to TRBD2. V gave up 1 base and J gave up 5 bases; unmatched junction bases: 3. The CDR3 spans 16 residues. Germline CDR1 reads SGHTA; CDR2 reads FQGTGA.

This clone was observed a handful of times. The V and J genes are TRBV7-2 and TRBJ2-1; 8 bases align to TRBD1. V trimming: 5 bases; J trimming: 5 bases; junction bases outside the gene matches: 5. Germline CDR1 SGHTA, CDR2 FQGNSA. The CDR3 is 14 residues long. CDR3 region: CASSARTGNNEQFF. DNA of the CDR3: TGTGCCAGCAGCGCCCGGACAGGGAACAATGAGCAGTTCTTC.

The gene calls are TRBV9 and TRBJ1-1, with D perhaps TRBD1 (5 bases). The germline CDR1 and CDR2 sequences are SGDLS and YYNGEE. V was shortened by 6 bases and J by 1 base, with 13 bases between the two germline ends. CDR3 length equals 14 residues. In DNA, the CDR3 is TGTGCCAGCACCCGGACCAGGGCGAACACTGAAGCTTTCTTT. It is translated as CASTRTRANTEAFF.

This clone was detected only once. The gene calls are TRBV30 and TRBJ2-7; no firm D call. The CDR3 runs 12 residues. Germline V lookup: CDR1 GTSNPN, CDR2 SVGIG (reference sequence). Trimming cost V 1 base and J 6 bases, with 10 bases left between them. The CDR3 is CAWSGSGTEQYF. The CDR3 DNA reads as TGTGCCTGGAGTGGATCAGGTACCGAGCAGTACTTC. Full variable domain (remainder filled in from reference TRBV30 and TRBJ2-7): SQTIHQWPATLVQPVGSPLSLECTVEGTSNPNLYWYRQAAGRGLQLLFYSVGIGQISSEVPQNLSASRPQDRQFILSSKKLLLSDSGFYLCAWSGSGTEQYFGPGTRLTVT.

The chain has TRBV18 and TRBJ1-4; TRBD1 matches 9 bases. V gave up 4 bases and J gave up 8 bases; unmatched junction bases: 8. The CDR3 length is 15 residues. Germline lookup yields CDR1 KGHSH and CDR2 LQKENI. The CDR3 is CASSLDRTGEEKLFF. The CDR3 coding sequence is TGTGCCAGCTCACTCGACCGGACAGGGGAGGAAAAACTGTTTTTT.

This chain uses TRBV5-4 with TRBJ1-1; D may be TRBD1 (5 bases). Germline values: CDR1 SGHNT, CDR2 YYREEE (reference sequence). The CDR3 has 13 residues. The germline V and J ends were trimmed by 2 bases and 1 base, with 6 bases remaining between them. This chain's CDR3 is CASSFDRNTEAFF. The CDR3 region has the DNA TGTGCCAGCAGCTTTGACAGGAACACTGAAGCTTTCTTT.

DNA of the CDR3: TGTGCCAGCTCACCACAGACCGGGAGAGAGTCACCCCTCCACTTT. Protein: CASSPQTGRESPLHF. The chain carries TRBV18 and TRBJ1-6, with D hard to call. V lost 1 base and J lost 10, with 14 bases in between. Germline CDR1 KGHSH, CDR2 LQKENI. This CDR3 comprises 15 residues.

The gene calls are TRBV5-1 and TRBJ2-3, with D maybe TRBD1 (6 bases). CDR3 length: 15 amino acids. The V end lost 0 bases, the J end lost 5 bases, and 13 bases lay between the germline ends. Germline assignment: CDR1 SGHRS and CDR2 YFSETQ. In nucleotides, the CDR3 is TGCGCCAGCAGCTTGGACAGGGCTTCGTTAGATACGCAGTATTTT. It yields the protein CASSLDRASLDTQYF. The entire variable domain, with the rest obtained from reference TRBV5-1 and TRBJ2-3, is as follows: KAGVTQTPRYLIKTRGQQVTLSCSPISGHRSVSWYQQTPGQGLQFLFEYFSETQRNKGNFPGRFSGRQFSNSRSEMNVSTLELGDSALYLCASSLDRASLDTQYFGPGTRLTVL.

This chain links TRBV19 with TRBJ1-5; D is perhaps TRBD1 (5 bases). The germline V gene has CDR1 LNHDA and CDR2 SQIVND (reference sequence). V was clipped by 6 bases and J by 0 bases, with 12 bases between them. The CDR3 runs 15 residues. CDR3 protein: CASRSPGGSNQPQHF. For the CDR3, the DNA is TGTGCCAGTAGATCCCCCGGGGGTAGCAATCAGCCCCAGCATTTT.